This T cell receptor beta chain was recovered during a study of T cells in Graves' hyperthyroidism and ophthalmopathy. Study findings and constraints: The authors' 13 V-J model separated ophthalmopathy from stable hyperthyroidism. Also found in blood were most expanded thyroid clonotypes above 0.001.

TCR beta CDR3 region amplification was performed from RNA transcripts. During a first-round RT-PCR of the TCR CDR3, the HTBI primer set was used. From the multiplex PCR reads, TCRdb called clonotypes with MiXCR, one entry per CDR3 protein. The sample holds fewer than 650,000 distinct CDR3 sequences; about 14% are singletons and the top ten take more than 11%. Graves' hyperthyroidism qualified as stable when ophthalmopathy did not progress within 18 months. The source of the PBMCs was around 9 ml of fresh peripheral blood. This clonotype has more than one count but fewer than ten. Its antigen remains unknown. The CDR3 is made up of 14 amino acids. J lost 3 bases, V lost 0 bases, and 4 bases had no gene match. CDR1 is DFQATT and CDR2 is SNEGSKA in the germline V gene (reference sequence).

The origin of this receptor is a woman aged 40-49 years with Graves' hyperthyroidism. This rearrangement joins TRBV20-1 to TRBJ2-5; TRBD1 aligns across 7 bases. Sequencing was done on a sample of blood. For the CDR3, the DNA is TGCAGTGCTAGAGATCCCGGGACAGAAGAGACCCAGTACTTC. Encoded protein: CSARDPGTEETQYF.